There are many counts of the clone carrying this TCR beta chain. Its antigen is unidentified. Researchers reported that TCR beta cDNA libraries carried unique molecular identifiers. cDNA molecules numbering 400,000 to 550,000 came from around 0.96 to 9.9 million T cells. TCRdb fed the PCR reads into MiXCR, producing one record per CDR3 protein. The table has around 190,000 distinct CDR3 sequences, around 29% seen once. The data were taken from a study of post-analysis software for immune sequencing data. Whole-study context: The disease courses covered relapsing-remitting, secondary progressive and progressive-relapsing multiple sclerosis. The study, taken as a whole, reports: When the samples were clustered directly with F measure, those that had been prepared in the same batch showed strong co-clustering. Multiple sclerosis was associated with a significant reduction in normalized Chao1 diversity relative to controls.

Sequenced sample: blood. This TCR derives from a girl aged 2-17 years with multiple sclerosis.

The CDR3 spells CASSLGGYNEQFF. The CDR3 bases are TGCGCCAGCAGCTTGGGAGGGTACAATGAGCAGTTCTTC. This sequence joins TRBV5-1 and TRBJ2-1; perhaps TRBD2 as D (5 bases). The V end lost 0 bases, the J end lost 4 bases, and 5 bases lay between the germline ends. This CDR3 spans 13 amino acids. Germline-derived CDR1 and CDR2 are SGHRS and YFSETQ.